Listed below are T cell receptor beta chains from one sample, sequenced in a study of PD-1 blockade in classical Hodgkin lymphoma. Data came from immunoSEQ multiplex PCR; TCRdb stores just in-frame clones and leaves some out. This table holds tens of thousands of clones, approximately 81% found once. Sequenced here: CD4+ T cells from blood, sampled before the fourth cycle of nivolumab. The receptors come from a human donor with classical Hodgkin lymphoma. CDR3s include the opening cysteine and the closing phenylalanine or tryptophan. A D gene is named only where the DNA matches it firmly. A clone size is listed for some rows: how often the clone was seen (once, few, many), or a class if it is expanded.

J gene	D gene	clone size	V gene	CDR3 protein	CDR3 DNA
TRBJ1-1	TRBD1	-	TRBV6-5	CASSYTHRDRATEAFF	TGTGCCAGCAGTTACACCCACCGGGACAGGGCCACTGAAGCTTTCTTT
TRBJ2-1	-	-	TRBV10-2	CASSEWISTSYNEQFF	TGCGCCAGCAGTGAGTGGATTAGCACTTCTTACAATGAGCAGTTCTTC
TRBJ2-5	-	-	TRBV5-1	CASSLVGRGAQETQYF	TGCGCCAGCAGCTTGGTAGGCAGGGGGGCCCAAGAGACCCAGTACTTC
TRBJ2-5	TRBD1	-	TRBV29-1	CSVGTGSETRTQYF	TGCAGCGTTGGGACAGGGTCGGAGACGAGAACCCAGTACTTC
TRBJ1-3	-	-	TRBV6-1	CASSEMVALSGNTIYF	TGTGCCAGCAGTGAAATGGTCGCGCTCTCTGGAAACACCATATATTTT
TRBJ2-3	-	-	TRBV7-9	CASSFLGLDTQYF	TGTGCCAGCAGCTTTCTTGGTCTGGATACGCAGTATTTT
TRBJ2-7	TRBD2	-	TRBV7-9	CASGAGLAGGSHEQYF	TGTGCCAGCGGGGCCGGACTAGCGGGGGGTAGCCACGAGCAGTACTTC
TRBJ2-1	-	once	TRBV6-5	CASTGTPQIGEQFF	TGTGCCAGCACCGGGACACCCCAGATTGGTGAGCAGTTCTTC
TRBJ1-2	TRBD1	-	TRBV27	CASRSTGGYGYTF	TGTGCCAGCAGATCCACAGGGGGCTATGGCTACACCTTC
TRBJ1-4	-	-	TRBV5-1	CASSLAASGANEKLFF	TGCGCCAGCAGCTTGGCAGCCTCAGGGGCTAATGAAAAACTGTTTTTT
TRBJ1-4	-	-	TRBV11-1	CASSLLTRVSTNEKLFF	TGTGCCAGCAGCTTATTGACGAGGGTCTCAACTAATGAAAAACTGTTTTTT
TRBJ2-7	-	-	TRBV6-6	CASSYGSTASEYEQYF	TGTGCCAGCAGTTACGGGTCCACAGCGTCGGAATACGAGCAGTACTTC
TRBJ2-7	-	-	TRBV6-5	CASSPPTGTYEQYF	TGTGCCAGCAGCCCTCCCACTGGGACCTACGAGCAGTACTTC
TRBJ2-3	TRBD2	once	TRBV7-9	CASTASGGADTQYF	TGTGCCAGCACTGCTAGCGGGGGGGCAGATACGCAGTATTTT
TRBJ2-2	TRBD2	-	TRBV5-1	CASSLGGGTNTGELFF	TGCGCCAGCAGCTTGGGCGGGGGAACCAACACCGGGGAGCTGTTTTTT